This TCR beta chain was sequenced in a study of control samples from healthy donors and cancer patients. The CDR3 has 17 amino acids. V was pared by 6 bases and J by 3 bases, with 9 bases of the junction left unmatched. CDR1 and CDR2 from the germline V gene are MNHEY and SVGEGT. The protocol was immunoSEQ multiplex PCR, while the TCRdb copy is restricted to in-frame clones and leaves out a portion. The sample carries about 70,000 clones, about 80% recorded once. The source material was PBMCs. J is TRBJ2-2 and V is TRBV6-2 or TRBV6-3; 11 nucleotides agree with TRBD2. The clonotype originates from a woman between 50 and 59 years old with lung cancer. CDR3 region: CASSLTSGAPYTGELFF. Written as DNA, the CDR3 is TGTGCCAGCAGCCTGACTAGCGGGGCACCTTACACCGGGGAGCTGTTTTTT.